This is a list of T cell receptor beta chains from one sample in a study of graft-versus-host responses after intestinal transplantation. Clones were sequenced by immunoSEQ multiplex PCR, and TCRdb holds only the in-frame ones, with some missing. This sample has tens of thousands of clones; about nine tenths occur once, and the top ten carry approximately 1.6%. Sequencing used ileum tissue, obtained approximately 370 days after transplant. Receptor source: a human patient who received an intestinal transplant, so some T cells may come from the graft donor. The CDR3 runs from the conserved cysteine through the conserved F or W. D genes are given only for firm matches. A row's size may be missing; if present it is once, few, many or a size class.

abundance	d_gene	j_gene	v_gene	CDR3nt	CDR3aa
-	-	TRBJ1-4	TRBV6-6	TGTGCCAGCAGTTACTCAGGGATGGTGAATGAAAAACTGTTTTTT	CASSYSGMVNEKLFF
-	TRBD1	TRBJ2-5	TRBV10-3	TGTGCCATCAGCTTGGACAGGGGAAGGGAGACCCAGTACTTC	CAISLDRGRETQYF
-	-	TRBJ1-2	TRBV5-1	TGCGCCAGCGGGTCTTTCTATGGCTACACCTTC	CASGSFYGYTF
-	-	TRBJ1-2	TRBV29-1	TGCAGCATCCAGGACATTGGGTATGGCTACACCTTC	CSIQDIGYGYTF
once	-	TRBJ2-1	TRBV9	TGTGCCAGCAGCCCGAAAGGGGGAGACCCGAGCTCCTACAATGAGCAGTTCTTC	CASSPKGGDPSSYNEQFF
-	-	TRBJ1-1	TRBV19	TGTGCCAGTAGTATCGGGAACACTGAAGCTTTCTTT	CASSIGNTEAFF
-	-	TRBJ1-3	TRBV11-1	TGTGCCAGCAGCAAGAATCGGGGACACTCTGGAAACACCATATATTTT	CASSKNRGHSGNTIYF
-	-	TRBJ2-7	TRBV21-1	TGTGCCAGCAGCGTCTACGAGCAGTACTTC	CASSVYEQYF
-	TRBD1	TRBJ1-1	TRBV2	TGTGCCAGCAGTTTGCTGGGACAGGCGGGAACTGAAGCTTTCTTT	CASSLLGQAGTEAFF
-	TRBD2	TRBJ2-1	TRBV6-1	TGTGCCAGCAGTGCACTAGCGGGGGGTTACAATGAGCAGTTCTTC	CASSALAGGYNEQFF
-	TRBD2	TRBJ2-3	TRBV5-4	TGTGCCAGCAGCCTAGCGGGAGCGAACACAGATACGCAGTATTTT	CASSLAGANTDTQYF
-	-	TRBJ1-2	TRBV6-5	TGTGCCAGCAGGCCCGACAGTAACTATGGCTACACCTTC	CASRPDSNYGYTF
-	-	TRBJ1-3	TRBV5-4	TGTGCCAGCAGTCTTGACCCCGACATACTAGGAAACACCATATATTTT	CASSLDPDILGNTIYF
-	TRBD2	TRBJ2-1	TRBV27	TGTGCCAGCAGTTTACTAGCGGGAGGGAAAGTCAATGAGCAGTTCTTC	CASSLLAGGKVNEQFF
-	-	TRBJ2-3	TRBV6-6	TGTGCCAGCATGAGAGGGTCCGTCACAGATACGCAGTATTTT	CASMRGSVTDTQYF
-	TRBD2	TRBJ2-7	TRBV2	TGTGCCAGCAGTGTTTCTAGCGGGGGCCACGAGCAGTACTTC	CASSVSSGGHEQYF
-	TRBD1	TRBJ2-4	TRBV6-1	TGTGCCAGCAGTGAAGCCTGGACAGGGCAGAACATTCAGTACTTC	CASSEAWTGQNIQYF
-	TRBD1	TRBJ1-2	TRBV27	TGTGCCAGCAGGCGGACAGGGCAAGGCTACACCTTC	CASRRTGQGYTF
-	-	TRBJ2-1	TRBV13	TGTGCCAGCAGCCTCTTAAGGGGTAGCTACAATGAGCAGTTCTTC	CASSLLRGSYNEQFF
-	-	TRBJ1-2	TRBV15	TGTGCCACCTCAAGACAGTTTAACTATGGCTACACCTTC	CATSRQFNYGYTF
-	TRBD2	TRBJ2-1	TRBV9	TGTGCCAGCAGGGCCGGGCCCGGGACTAGTGTCAATGAGCAGTTCTTC	CASRAGPGTSVNEQFF
-	TRBD1	TRBJ1-5	TRBV2	TGTGCCAGCAGTGAAGGGGACAGGGCACAGCCCCAGCATTTT	CASSEGDRAQPQHF
-	TRBD1	TRBJ2-2	TRBV6-5	TGTGCCAGCAGTTACTACAGGGGACCGGACACCGGGGAGCTGTTTTTT	CASSYYRGPDTGELFF
-	-	TRBJ2-7	TRBV18	TGTGCCAGCTCACCACCTGGTATCTACGAGCAGTACTTC	CASSPPGIYEQYF
-	-	TRBJ2-1	TRBV7-3	TGTGCCAGCAGCTTAGGGGGTGATGAGCAGTTCTTC	CASSLGGDEQFF
-	TRBD2	TRBJ2-1	TRBV27	TGTGCCAGCAGTTCCTTTGGGGCTAGCGGCCTTTACAATGAGCAGTTCTTC	CASSSFGASGLYNEQFF
-	-	TRBJ2-7	TRBV7-2	TGTGCCAGCACCTCCATGTGGGAAGGGGAGCAGTACTTC	CASTSMWEGEQYF
-	TRBD1	TRBJ1-2	TRBV4-1	TGCGCCAGCAGCCAAGTGGAGGGACAGGGCTATGGCTACACCTTC	CASSQVEGQGYGYTF
-	-	TRBJ1-5	TRBV10-1	TGCGCCAGCAGTGATGACCCTCTCGGGCCCCAGCATTTT	CASSDDPLGPQHF
-	TRBD2	TRBJ2-5	TRBV6-5	TGTGCCAGCAGCCACCCGGGTAGCGGGGTTGAGACCCAGTACTTC	CASSHPGSGVETQYF
-	TRBD1	TRBJ1-2	TRBV6-5	TGTGCCAGCAGTTACCTCACTACAGGGGGCGATGGCTACACCTTC	CASSYLTTGGDGYTF
-	TRBD1	TRBJ2-5	TRBV7-3	TGTGCCAGCAGCTTAGACAGGGATCAAGAGACCCAGTACTTC	CASSLDRDQETQYF
-	-	TRBJ2-7	TRBV2	TGTGCCAGCAGTGAAAGGCAATCCTACGAGCAGTACTTC	CASSERQSYEQYF
-	-	TRBJ2-3	TRBV27	TGTGCCAGCAGTTTTTTACAGAACACAGATACGCAGTATTTT	CASSFLQNTDTQYF
-	TRBD1	TRBJ1-2	TRBV7-2	TGTGCCAGCAGCTTAGAAGGGACAGGGGTACGGGGCTACACCTTC	CASSLEGTGVRGYTF
-	-	TRBJ1-1	TRBV2	TGTGCCAGCAGTGCAGCCAGGGGAGGGGAAGCTTTCTTT	CASSAARGGEAFF
-	-	TRBJ2-1	TRBV10-1	TGCGCCAGCAGCCACCCAGGGGATGAGCAGTTCTTC	CASSHPGDEQFF
-	-	TRBJ2-3	TRBV10-2	TGCGCCAGCAACAACGGGGCCAGGGCGAAAGGCACAGATACGCAGTATTTT	CASNNGARAKGTDTQYF
-	-	TRBJ2-4	TRBV28	TGTGCCAGCAGTGATCCCCTTCGACAGTACTTC	CASSDPLRQYF
-	-	TRBJ2-7	TRBV7-9	TGTGCCAGCAGCTTAAGAGGGATAACCTACGAGCAGTACTTC	CASSLRGITYEQYF
-	TRBD2	TRBJ2-2	TRBV2	TGTGCCAGCAGGAGACTAGCGGGGGGGTCCGGGGAGCTGTTTTTT	CASRRLAGGSGELFF
-	TRBD2	TRBJ2-7	TRBV28	TGTGCCAGCAGTTTAGAGGGACTAAACTACGAGCAGTACTTC	CASSLEGLNYEQYF
-	-	TRBJ2-6	TRBV4-2	TGTGCCAGCAGCCAAGATTTTGGGGGCCAGGTCTCTGGGGCCAACGTCCTGACTTTC	CASSQDFGGQVSGANVLTF
once	-	TRBJ2-7	TRBV5-1	TGCGCCAGCAGCTTGGGGGGAACTACGGACGAGCAGTACTTC	CASSLGGTTDEQYF
-	-	TRBJ2-7	TRBV7-8	TGTGCCAGCAGCTTTTTGACGATGGACTACGAGCAGTACTTC	CASSFLTMDYEQYF
-	-	TRBJ1-2	TRBV6-1	TGTGCCAGCCAGGTGGGTCCTGGCTACACCTTC	CASQVGPGYTF
-	-	TRBJ2-1	TRBV7-3	TGTGCCAGCAGCCAGGGACTCCTACCCTACAATGAGCAGTTCTTC	CASSQGLLPYNEQFF
-	-	TRBJ1-2	TRBV25-1	TGTGCCAGCCGCCCCCGGGGTTCCTATGGCTACACCTTC	CASRPRGSYGYTF
-	-	TRBJ2-7	TRBV28	TGTGCCAGCAGTCTCCGATCCTACGAGCAGTACTTC	CASSLRSYEQYF
-	TRBD2	TRBJ2-5	TRBV10-3	TGTGCCACGGGACTAGCGGGGATGAACCAAGAGACCCAGTACTTC	CATGLAGMNQETQYF
-	-	TRBJ2-1	TRBV27	TGTGCCAGCAGTTCAAGGCCTAATGGTAATGAGCAGTTCTTC	CASSSRPNGNEQFF
-	TRBD2	TRBJ2-5	TRBV2	TGTGCCAGCAGTGGAAATATGGCTAGCGGACAAGAGACCCAGTACTTC	CASSGNMASGQETQYF
-	TRBD2	TRBJ2-5	TRBV9	TGTGCCAGCAGCATTGACACCTCGGGGGGGCTCCAAGAGACCCAGTACTTC	CASSIDTSGGLQETQYF
-	-	TRBJ1-4	TRBV28	TGTGCCAGCAGTTTATCGGGAGGGCCAAATGAAAAACTGTTTTTT	CASSLSGGPNEKLFF
-	TRBD1	TRBJ2-5	TRBV27	TGTGCCAGCAGTGGGACAGGGGTGATTGAGACCCAGTACTTC	CASSGTGVIETQYF